Below, one TCR beta chain is given with its context. The antigen is unknown. The sample is drawn from a study of cytomegalovirus exposure and HLA in healthy donors. Germline CDR1 SEHNR, CDR2 FQNEAQ (reference sequence). Between the trimmed V and J ends, which lost 0 bases and 3 bases, there was a span of 12 bases. This CDR3 spans 15 amino acids. Overall study findings and caveats: A few chains linked to CMV were shown in vitro to be specific for CMV antigens. Follow-up analysis later connected one missense variant in DCLRE1C with trimming of TCR beta V- and J-genes. Segments of the TCR beta V type were, in most cases, productive about 90% or about 30% of the time in an earlier analysis. Among the sequence variants, a highly shared cluster was likely an artifact of sequencing.

This PCR relied on a set of 60 Vbeta primers and 13 Jbeta primers. Measured with immunoSEQ multiplex PCR; TCRdb has only the in-frame clones, and not every one. The sample shows approximately 180,000 clones, more than 65% of them seen only once. What was sequenced was PBMCs. This receptor was taken from a woman aged 25 to 39 in good health and CMV-seronegative. The V call is TRBV7-9, the J call TRBJ2-7; D possibly corresponds to TRBD2 (6 bases). The CDR3 nucleotides are TGTGCCAGCAGCTTAGCGGGGGGACTGATCTACGAGCAGTACTTC. Its translation is CASSLAGGLIYEQYF.